The entry that follows covers one T cell receptor (beta chain) sequence. Its antigen is unknown. Per-base qualities were not stored, and no clone one base away is much larger. TCRbeta CDR3 regions were amplified from genomic DNA using the immunoSEQ Assay, a bias-controlled multiplex PCR. In the authors' own workflow: The number of nucleated cells in each sample was estimated from the amplification of reference gene primers within the assay. To quantify the absolute abundance of each unique TCRbeta CDR3 rearrangement, sequence reads were collapsed and filtered. For each sample, productive Simpson clonality was calculated as the square root of Simpson's diversity index over productive rearrangements. Sourced from immuneACCESS, this table was stored by TCRdb with only in-frame sequences that have V and J called. A share of the clones is absent; for the studies checked, an unresolved V gene accounts for under half, and the remainder has no known explanation. D and trimming come from the DNA, and the V and J calls and clone size come from that table. The sample table shows 250,000 to 300,000 clones, and roughly 90% are seen once. The biggest ten clones account for around 11% of the sample.

Its CDR3 holds 16 amino acids, cysteine through phenylalanine. The sequence is cut down to CDR3 DNA, 48 bases in frame from base 1. V loses 4 bases, J loses 2 bases, and the germline ends lie 16 bases apart. Reading the germline V gene gives CDR1 SGDLS and CDR2 YYNGEE. This sample was taken from a study of blood T cell repertoires in COVID-19 (dated by TCRdb to 2018 to 2021). In the study overall: Collaborator samples came from the United States, Italy and Spain and covered acute and convalescent phases of COVID-19. The prospective study material was composed of cDNA or gDNA derived from T cells, B-cell-depleted T cells, or PBMCs. Deeply sampled blood TCRbeta repertoires from subjects exposed to, actively infected with, or recovered from COVID-19 were included in the dataset. The repertoires were released in a freely available public database intended as a resource for research on the immune response to SARS-CoV-2. Samples were obtained from the ongoing ImmuneRACE study (first 160 participants) and from 1,200 or so subjects provided by 6 global collaborators. A de-identified subject ID, COVID-19 status, age in years and sex were almost always included in the sample metadata. HLA class I and class II types, where available, came from metadata supplied by the sample provider rather than from assay-based typing. Study-level results and caveats: Clinical and demographic metadata were provided uncurated, with the amount varying by source and participant.

One collaborating source in Seattle enrolled patients during active infection and followed them longitudinally through the course of disease. Collaborating institutions collected whole blood in K2EDTA tubes following their own protocols. For TCRbeta analysis, collaborators shipped samples as frozen whole blood, isolated PBMCs, or DNA extracted from either of those sample types. The TCR was taken from a woman in her 30s with COVID-19, enrolled during active disease. Specimen: peripheral blood. The V and J genes are TRBV9 and TRBJ1-3; D gene: possibly TRBD1, on 6 matching bases. The nucleotide sequence reads TGTGCCAGCAGCCTAGGGCCGAACAGGGCTGGAAACACCATATATTTT. This gives the protein CASSLGPNRAGNTIYF.